These T cell receptor beta chains were read from a single sample in a study of cytomegalovirus exposure and HLA in healthy donors. Produced via immunoSEQ multiplex PCR; TCRdb's table is partial and in-frame only. Among more than 150,000 clones listed, roughly 80% were seen once. Sequenced material: PBMCs. The origin of the receptors is a woman in her forties in good health and CMV-seropositive. Each CDR3 is given with its conserved first and last residue. The D gene is left open where the match is weak. Clone size appears in some rows only: once, few, many, or a class for an expanded clone.

D,V,size,J,DNA,CDR3
TRBD1,TRBV28,-,TRBJ1-4,TGTGCCAGCAGACCCGGGACAGGGGGAGGAAAACTGTTTTTT,CASRPGTGGGKLFF
-,TRBV18,once,TRBJ1-2,TGTGCCAGCTCACCAACATCAAACGGGGGTGGCTACACCTTC,CASSPTSNGGGYTF
-,TRBV9,-,TRBJ1-3,TGTGCCAGCAGCGCCGGGGGGATAAACACCATATATTTT,CASSAGGINTIYF
TRBD2,TRBV7-2,-,TRBJ2-5,TGTGCCAGCAGCTTACGGGGACTAGCGGGAGGAGAGACCCAGTACTTC,CASSLRGLAGGETQYF
-,TRBV19,-,TRBJ1-1,TGTGCCAGTAGTATAGTAGGGTTCGGGGAGAACACTGAAGCTTTCTTT,CASSIVGFGENTEAFF
TRBD2,TRBV28,-,TRBJ2-2,TGTGCCAGCAGTTTAGTCTTATCGGGAGGCACCGGGGAGCTGTTTTTT,CASSLVLSGGTGELFF
TRBD2,TRBV10-2,-,TRBJ2-1,TGCGCCAGCAGTGGAGCCCTAGCGGGAGTAAATGAGCAGTTCTTC,CASSGALAGVNEQFF
TRBD1,TRBV6-1,-,TRBJ1-1,TGTGCCAGCAGTTCCCGGACAGGGGGTAACACTGAAGCTTTCTTT,CASSSRTGGNTEAFF
TRBD1,TRBV5-1,-,TRBJ2-3,TGCGCCAGCAGCTCCCAGGGGGACACTAGCACAGATACGCAGTATTTT,CASSSQGDTSTDTQYF
TRBD2,TRBV28,few,TRBJ2-3,TGTGCCAGCAGTACCCCAACTAGCGCTGGAGATACGCAGTATTTT,CASSTPTSAGDTQYF
-,TRBV25-1,-,TRBJ1-2,TGTGCCAGCAGTGAAATACAGGGACATGGCTACACCTTC,CASSEIQGHGYTF
TRBD2,TRBV5-8,few,TRBJ2-3,TGTGCCAGCAGCCCCCCGTTGCTAGCGGGAGGGAGTAAGGCAGATACGCAGTATTTT,CASSPPLLAGGSKADTQYF
-,TRBV15,-,TRBJ2-7,TGTGCCACCAGCAGAGATAGGGGCTACGAGCAGTACTTC,CATSRDRGYEQYF
TRBD1,TRBV4-1,-,TRBJ1-2,TGCGCCAGCAGCCAAGATGGGGACAGCTATGGCTACACCTTC,CASSQDGDSYGYTF
TRBD1,TRBV6-5,few,TRBJ2-1,TGTGCCAGCAGTGCGGACAGGGCACCACCCAATGAGCAGTTCTTC,CASSADRAPPNEQFF